The 7 T cell receptor beta chains below all came from one sample that was sequenced in a study of blood T cells in healthy people across ages. Primers used in a second PCR of about 7 to 12 cycles were a sample-barcoded 5' primer and a J-beta primer mix. TCRdb analysed the 5' RACE reads with MiXCR anew, one entry per CDR3 protein. Of about 290,000 distinct CDR3 sequences listed, around 29% are singletons. What was sequenced was blood. All receptors come from a woman between 65 and 79 years old in good health.

This clonotype has only a few counts. The rearrangement links TRBV11-2 to TRBJ2-1; TRBD2 aligns across 7 bases. V lost 8 bases to trimming and J lost 1 base; unmatched junction nucleotides: 11. CDR3 size: 16 residues. Germline CDR1 reads SGHAT; CDR2 reads FQNNGV. The chain's CDR3 is CASRIGGGPSYNEQFF. As DNA, the CDR3 is TGTGCCAGCCGCATCGGGGGAGGGCCTTCCTACAATGAGCAGTTCTTC.

The table lists this clonotype with many counts. This chain uses TRBV5-1 with TRBJ2-1, with 8 positions matching TRBD2. The CDR3 totals 15 residues. Germline CDR1 reads SGHRS; CDR2 reads YFSETQ. J gave up 5 bases and V 0 bases, and 4 bases lay outside the gene matches. The CDR3 spells CASSLVLAGNNEQFF. DNA for the CDR3: TGCGCCAGCAGCTTGGTATTAGCGGGAAACAATGAGCAGTTCTTC.

The chain uses TRBV13 and TRBJ2-7; D is perhaps TRBD2 (5 bases). V was cut by 4 bases and J by 4 bases, with 17 bases left in between. Germline V gives CDR1 PRHDT, CDR2 FYEKMQ (reference sequence). The CDR3 covers 15 residues. The CDR3 region has the DNA TGTGCCAGCAGCTCAATATCCCCTCGGGATTACGAGCAGTACTTC. It codes for CASSSISPRDYEQYF.

This clonotype was seen a handful of times. A read error may explain this, as a much larger clone is one base away. The chain is built from TRBV29-1 and TRBJ1-4; D is perhaps TRBD1 (5 bases). The CDR3 loop spans 12 amino acids. The V gene's germline CDR1 is SQVTM and CDR2 ANQGSEA. Here the CDR3 DNA reads TGCGGCGCCCGATACAGGAATGAAAAACTGTTTTTT. Amino acid sequence: CGARYRNEKLFF. The full variable domain, with the rest looked up from reference TRBV29-1 and TRBJ1-4, is SAVISQKPSRDICQRGTSLTIQCQVDSQVTMMFWYRQQPGQSLTLIATANQGSEATYESGFVIDKFPISRPNLTFSTLTVSNMSPEDSSIYLCGARYRNEKLFFGSGTQLSVL.

In this sample, this clonotype turned up a few times. The rearrangement links TRBV7-9 to TRBJ1-4; D not resolved. Per germline, CDR1 SEHNR and CDR2 FQNEAQ (reference sequence). With 3 bases removed from V and 7 bases from J, the gap between germline ends came to 15 bases. The CDR3 spans 15 residues. CDR3 sequence (DNA): TGTGCCAGCAGCTTTCAAGGGAGCAGCGGTGAAAAACTGTTTTTT. Its protein product is CASSFQGSSGEKLFF.

The table lists this clonotype with a few counts. The rearrangement uses TRBV13 and TRBJ1-1; 7 bases agree with TRBD1. Germline V gives CDR1 PRHDT, CDR2 FYEKMQ (reference sequence). V trimming: 5 bases; J trimming: 4 bases; junction bases outside the gene matches: 7. There are 14 residues in the CDR3. The CDR3 DNA follows: TGTGCCAGCAGCAAGCAGGGGGAGGGCACTGAAGCTTTCTTT. This gives the protein CASSKQGEGTEAFF.

The chain recombines TRBV29-1 with TRBJ2-3; the D gene is possibly TRBD1 (5 bases). The CDR3 is 16 amino acids. Deletions cut 3 bases from V and 6 bases from J, with 22 bases between. Germline CDR1 reads SQVTM; CDR2 reads ANQGSEA. CDR3 residues: CSVESSRGRGADTQYF. CDR3 sequence (DNA): TGCAGCGTTGAGAGCTCCCGAGGACGTGGGGCGGATACGCAGTATTTT.